The subject of this entry is one T cell receptor beta chain. The antigen this receptor binds is unknown. No qualities accompany the bases; no much larger clone lies one base away. The cohort was made up of 666 healthy bone marrow donors. Cohort members were all nominally healthy when sampled, although unrecorded immune exposures were likely present. The donor was CMV seropositive and belonged to the group of over 250 seropositive cohort members. A peripheral blood sample was collected from each donor, and TCR beta sequencing was performed on peripheral blood mononuclear cells. Genomic DNA was extracted from the blood cell samples with the Qiagen DNeasy Blood Extraction Kit. This entry comes from a study of cytomegalovirus exposure and HLA in healthy donors (TCRdb year 2017). Regarding the complete study: In an earlier analysis of under 750 of the donors, 250 to 350 Gb of sequence data and 100 million or so unique TCR beta sequences from about 179 million T cells were reported. The number of donors typed differed by locus, with 629-630 for A, B, C, DRB1 and DQB1, about 500 for DQA1, 600 to 610 for DPA1, and 400 to 490 for DPB1. Class I and class II HLA loci were covered by the typing at four-digit resolution. Of the roughly 390 genotyped donors, less than 90% were placed in the genetic ancestry cluster associated with self-reported Caucasian donors. In an earlier analysis of roughly 600 of the donors, high-throughput TCR beta sequencing was used to judge whether each TCR beta V gene segment behaved as functional or pseudogenic. The study used immunosequencing to profile the T cell repertoires of 666 subjects and linked those repertoires to cytomegalovirus serostatus. Along with the approximately 700-subject first cohort, a separate validation cohort of some 130 different subjects was used. Donor age, sex, ethnicity and CMV serostatus were compiled alongside the repertoire data. Roughly 5 DR-DQ haplotypes were treated as single units for association and clustering because of strong linkage in the cohort. High-throughput TCR immunosequencing, statistical association of individual TCRs with disease status, and machine learning were combined to predict cytomegalovirus infection status. Rather than drawing on any new phenotypic data, the later analysis identified candidate immune exposures from TCR beta sequences and the way those sequences occurred across donors. A later genetic analysis used genome-wide SNP genotypes for about 65% of the roughly 700 donors, treating that subset as a discovery cohort. Across approximately 400 genotyped donors of the cohort, an average of roughly 250,000 unique TCR beta nucleotide sequences per donor were sequenced, and roughly 20% of those sequences were non-productive. The study aimed to test whether cataloging public T cell receptors could reveal signatures of past pathogen exposure. A later analysis re-analyzed previously published TCR beta repertoires from 660 or so donors and added high-resolution HLA genotyping to study TCR occurrence patterns. Approximately 310 gigabases of sequencing data and approximately 85 million unique TCR sequences were included in an early release covering roughly 600 HLA-typed donors. All discovery cohort repertoires had been generated on a single sequencing platform.

The method behind the library was the immunoSEQ multiplex PCR assay. For the multiplex PCR, a mixture combining 60 forward primers for TCR Vbeta segments and 13 reverse primers for TCR Jbeta segments was used. A multiplex PCR assay on genomic DNA amplified the CDR3 region of rearranged TCR beta genes. The Illumina HiSeq System was used to sequence the amplified TCR beta libraries as 87-base-pair reads. The authors processed their data as follows. In a later analysis, roughly 80 million unique TCR beta chains were counted across the approximately 640 repertoires, and around 11 million of these chains were shared by at least two donors. To remove PCR and sequencing errors, raw reads were error-corrected and collapsed into unique sequences using a nearest-neighbor algorithm that merged closely related sequences. CDR3 sequences were aligned to IMGT reference sequences to assign V, D and J gene segments. For a sequence to be retained, at least a six-nucleotide match to both a V gene segment and a J gene segment was required. Rearrangements were called productive when the CDR3 lacked stop codons and stayed in frame with V and J; all others were non-productive. Following IMGT convention, CDR3 was defined as the stretch from the second conserved V-encoded cysteine to the conserved J-encoded phenylalanine. The earlier analysis of 587 of the donors excluded sequences that lacked an unambiguous match to a single V gene segment. An earlier analysis of fewer than 750 of the donors classified V segments as functional when productive rearrangements were above 56.7% and as segregating when the standard deviation between donors was above 5%. A statistical classification framework was developed to diagnose cytomegalovirus status using the catalog of TCR beta chain sequences. In a later analysis, V and J genes were assigned by comparing TCR nucleotide sequences against IMGT/GENE-DB human TR gene sequences. In a later analysis, CDR3 sequences and most-parsimonious VDJ recombination scenarios were assigned using the TCRdist pipeline. In a later analysis, each TCR beta chain was defined by its CDR3 amino acid sequence together with its V-gene family, and reads lacking a unique V-gene family were excluded. To address suspected cross-contamination and a sequencing artifact, a later analysis removed a few hundred highly shared, low-generation-probability nucleotide sequences. In a later analysis, a clonal expansion index for each public chain was calculated from normalized within-repertoire ranks of inferred template counts. In a later analysis, generation probabilities were computed using a VDJ recombination model fitted to out-of-frame rearrangements, and the results were checked against IGoR. A later analysis scored TCR-TCR, TCR-HLA and TCR-CMV co-occurrence with hypergeometric tests, applying a repertoire-size bias correction to TCR pairs. In a later analysis, false discovery rates were estimated by permuting HLA or CMV assignments 20 times. In a later analysis, co-occurring TCRs were grouped with DBSCAN, and TCRdist sequence similarity was added when clustering was performed within HLA-allele-positive subsets. Co-occurrence clustering excluded repertoires with fewer than 30,000 or more than 120,000 public chains, plus five with anomalous nucleotide sharing. TCRdb took this table from immuneACCESS and kept in-frame rearrangements with V and J called. Such tables lack part of the clones; where checked against another copy, unresolved V genes explain under half of the gap, and the rest is unexplained. The DNA gave D and trimming, while V, J and clone size come from that table. For this sample there are about 300,000 clones; more than 80% appear just once. The leading ten clones occupy around 4% of the sample.

Study-wide conclusions, independent of this receptor: In a later genetic analysis, fewer N-insertions in productive TCRs were reported among donors in an Asian-associated ancestry cluster than the roughly 640-donor mean. Immune exposure information for the cohort was limited to CMV serostatus. Because HLA typing was missing for some donors at each locus, association tests included only the typed subset. The classifier was reported to diagnose cytomegalovirus status with high specificity and sensitivity in both the original and validation cohorts. A further reported finding was that TCR beta sequences accurately predicted the HLA-A and HLA-B alleles for most subjects in the first cohort. Presence/absence analyses assumed roughly uniform sequencing depth across donors, an assumption that may not hold. A later genetic analysis associated a missense DCLRE1C variant with V-gene and J-gene trimming of TCR beta chains, and an independent cohort replicated the association. In vitro tests confirmed that a few of the cytomegalovirus-associated TCR beta chains recognize cytomegalovirus antigens. The study listed 164 TCR beta chains as associated with cytomegalovirus. In a later analysis, TCR association rates were found to vary across HLA loci, with the most associated TCRs seen for DRB1 alleles and the fewest for HLA-C alleles. It was suggested by the authors that the approach could potentially be generalized to other disease states and immunological phenotypes. In an earlier analysis of more than 500 of the donors, most TCR beta V segments appeared in productive rearrangements about 87% or about 30% of the time, broadly matching IMGT annotations. Linkage disequilibrium might explain the correlated functional status among segregating V segments, but an unknown experimental factor could not be excluded. Several of the top co-occurrence clusters appeared to be linked to parvovirus B19, influenza, CMV and Epstein-Barr virus, according to a later analysis. When HLA alleles, especially DR and DQ, strongly co-occurred, attributing TCR associations to individual alleles was difficult. Across donors, most TCR sequences were observed very rarely, whereas some public TCRs were present in many individuals. The cohort was sequenced for TCR beta chains only, and without alpha or paired-chain data the features that could be detected were limited. In a later analysis, HLA-associated TCR beta chains showed more clonal expansion and lower generation probabilities than non-associated chains that were equally common. A cluster of highly shared sequence variants was judged likely to be a technical artifact of the sequencing pipeline. In a later analysis, about 17,000 TCR beta sequences were associated with specific HLA alleles at a false discovery rate of 0.05. Some IMGT-functional V segments, including TRBV6-2 and TRBV6-3, could not be told apart with the 87-base-pair reads, so those segments were excluded. According to a later analysis, most CMV-associated TCR beta chains appeared to be HLA-restricted, and the HLA associations seemed to be driven largely by CMV exposure. Because counts were too low, approximately 18 rarely observed V segments, including chromosome 9 orphons, were excluded from the earlier analysis of 587 of the donors.

From the germline V gene (reference sequence), CDR1 is MNHNY and CDR2 is SVGAGI. Germline trimming amounts to 4 bases on V and 4 bases on J, with 10 as the count of junction bases outside the gene matches. The CDR3 runs 16 amino acids, cysteine and phenylalanine included. Only CDR3 DNA remains: 48 bases, in frame from the first base. The receptor chain draws on TRBV6-6 and TRBJ1-1, and 9 junction bases match TRBD1. The sequence derives from a man in his forties or fifties in good health and CMV-seropositive. Sequenced: PBMCs. CDR3 sequence: CASSFPGTGLVTEAFF. The DNA reads as follows: TGTGCCAGCAGTTTTCCCGGGACAGGGTTGGTCACTGAAGCTTTCTTT.